A selection of T cell receptor beta chains follows, all from one sample in a study of OX40 agonist ivuxolimab in advanced cancers. TCRdb keeps only in-frame clones here, not all; method: immunoSEQ multiplex PCR. Found here are about 20,000 clones, approximately 80% of them singletons; the top ten hold roughly 15%. This specimen consisted of CD4+ or CD8+ T cells sorted from blood, obtained in a trial of the OX40 agonist ivuxolimab. The receptors come from an adult with an advanced solid tumor such as melanoma, head and neck, liver or kidney cancer. Both conserved end residues are part of each CDR3. Each record gives: D gene, clone size, V gene, J gene, CDR3 protein, CDR3 DNA. A D gene is named only where the DNA matches it firmly. Rows may omit the clone size; those that give it use once, few, many or a size class.

NA	NA	TRBV19	TRBJ1-4	CASRTRGLGEKLFF	TGTGCCAGTAGAACTAGAGGCCTGGGGGAAAAACTGTTTTTT
NA	NA	TRBV18	TRBJ2-2	CASSLQGGANTGELFF	TGTGCCAGCTCCCTGCAGGGGGGTGCGAACACCGGGGAGCTGTTTTTT
NA	NA	TRBV28	TRBJ1-2	CASGGNYGYTF	TGTGCCAGCGGGGGTAACTATGGCTACACCTTC
NA	NA	TRBV29-1	TRBJ2-1	CSAGYGYNEQFF	TGCAGCGCCGGGTACGGCTACAATGAGCAGTTCTTC
NA	NA	TRBV28	TRBJ1-5	CASMSGALSNQPQHF	TGTGCCAGCATGTCCGGGGCCTTAAGCAATCAGCCCCAGCATTTT
NA	few	TRBV7-2	TRBJ2-2	CASSLYAGIAGELFF	TGTGCCAGCAGCTTATATGCAGGGATCGCCGGGGAGCTGTTTTTT
NA	NA	TRBV28	TRBJ2-3	CASSLYSTTDTQYF	TGTGCCAGCAGTTTATACTCTACCACAGATACGCAGTATTTT
NA	NA	TRBV4-3	TRBJ1-1	CASSQPGGYTEAFF	TGCGCCAGCAGCCAGCCGGGGGGGTACACTGAAGCTTTCTTT
NA	NA	TRBV7-2	TRBJ1-1	CASSLSRANTEAFF	TGTGCCAGCAGCTTATCCCGGGCGAACACTGAAGCTTTCTTT
NA	few	TRBV30	TRBJ1-4	CAWPGHGATNEKLFF	TGTGCCTGGCCGGGACACGGGGCAACTAATGAAAAACTGTTTTTT
TRBD2	few	TRBV5-6	TRBJ2-3	CASSGVAGEADTQYF	TGTGCCAGCAGCGGAGTAGCGGGAGAGGCAGATACGCAGTATTTT
NA	NA	TRBV9	TRBJ2-5	CASSVVAGQQETQYF	TGTGCCAGCAGCGTAGTAGCGGGACAGCAAGAGACCCAGTACTTC
NA	NA	TRBV2	TRBJ1-2	CASSDRGGNYGYTF	TGTGCCAGCAGTGATAGGGGCGGAAACTATGGCTACACCTTC
NA	NA	TRBV7-2	TRBJ1-3	CASSQRGRVSGNTIYF	TGTGCCAGCAGCCAAAGGGGCCGGGTCTCTGGAAACACCATATATTTT
NA	NA	TRBV11-2	TRBJ2-7	CASSPTRPPYEQYF	TGTGCCAGCAGCCCTACTCGCCCTCCCTACGAGCAGTACTTC
TRBD1	NA	TRBV6-1	TRBJ2-7	CASSSYRDSRYEQYF	TGTGCCAGCAGTAGTTACCGGGACAGTCGCTACGAGCAGTACTTC
NA	NA	TRBV4-1	TRBJ2-7	CASSRGQGTGEQYF	TGTGCCAGCAGCCGAGGGCAAGGTACGGGTGAGCAGTACTTC
NA	NA	TRBV21-1	TRBJ1-5	CASSKKNRAGNQPQHF	TGTGCCAGCAGCAAAAAAAACAGGGCTGGCAATCAGCCCCAGCATTTT
NA	NA	TRBV28	TRBJ1-5	CASLIGGQSYQPQHF	TGTGCCAGCCTTATTGGAGGGCAGTCATATCAGCCCCAGCATTTT
TRBD1	NA	TRBV19	TRBJ2-7	CASSIVNRGHEQYF	TGTGCCAGTAGTATAGTCAACAGGGGACACGAGCAGTACTTC
TRBD2	NA	TRBV6-1	TRBJ2-3	CASLHGGASTDTQYF	TGTGCCAGCCTCCACGGGGGGGCAAGCACAGATACGCAGTATTTT
NA	few	TRBV19	TRBJ2-5	CASSVDGGETQYF	TGTGCCAGTAGTGTTGACGGAGGAGAGACCCAGTACTTC
NA	once	TRBV27	TRBJ1-2	CASTPAGAGSGGYTF	TGTGCCAGCACCCCCGCGGGGGCTGGCTCGGGAGGCTACACCTTC
NA	once	TRBV7-3	TRBJ2-2	CASSTLWGGTGELFF	TGTGCCAGCAGTACATTATGGGGAGGCACCGGGGAGCTGTTTTTT
TRBD1	NA	TRBV19	TRBJ1-6	CASSPTGGIGSPLHF	TGTGCCAGTAGCCCGACAGGGGGAATAGGATCACCCCTCCACTTT
TRBD1	medium-sized	TRBV6-5	TRBJ1-1	CASSYGGGTGRTEAFF	TGTGCCAGCAGTTACGGAGGGGGGACAGGGAGGACTGAAGCTTTCTTT
NA	NA	TRBV14	TRBJ2-7	CASSQGFLGSYEQYF	TGTGCCAGCAGCCAAGGCTTCTTAGGATCCTACGAGCAGTACTTC
TRBD1	medium-sized	TRBV6-1	TRBJ2-7	CASSRQGRSYEQYF	TGTGCCAGCAGTAGACAGGGGCGTTCCTACGAGCAGTACTTC
NA	NA	TRBV7-7	TRBJ1-1	CASSLKTEMNTEAFF	TGTGCCAGCAGCTTAAAAACAGAGATGAACACTGAAGCTTTCTTT
TRBD1	once	TRBV4-1	TRBJ2-4	CASSVPGQGSPIQYF	TGCGCCAGCAGCGTCCCGGGACAGGGGTCACCCATTCAGTACTTC
NA	few	TRBV9	TRBJ2-6	CASWDDSGANVLTF	TGTGCCAGCTGGGACGACTCTGGGGCCAACGTCCTGACTTTC
NA	NA	TRBV7-2	TRBJ2-7	CASSLAAGARKWYF	TGTGCCAGCAGCTTAGCTGCGGGGGCCCGGAAGTGGTACTTC
TRBD1	NA	TRBV5-8	TRBJ2-7	CASSYGQGSTYEQYF	TGTGCCAGCAGTTATGGACAGGGTTCAACCTACGAGCAGTACTTC
NA	NA	TRBV6-1	TRBJ2-7	CASSALLEGASYEQYF	TGTGCCAGCAGTGCCCTGCTGGAGGGTGCCAGCTACGAGCAGTACTTC
NA	few	TRBV6-6	TRBJ1-1	CASSLDGNTEAFF	TGTGCCAGCAGCCTGGACGGGAACACTGAAGCTTTCTTT
NA	few	TRBV19	TRBJ2-3	CASSRGQDRTTQYF	TGTGCCAGTAGTCGCGGCCAAGACCGGACTACGCAGTATTTT
TRBD2	NA	TRBV19	TRBJ2-7	CASRTSGFYEQYF	TGTGCCAGTAGGACTAGCGGGTTCTACGAGCAGTACTTC
NA	NA	TRBV29-1	TRBJ2-3	CSAADTDTQYF	TGCAGCGCCGCCGATACAGATACGCAGTATTTT
TRBD2	NA	TRBV5-1	TRBJ2-3	CASSSLAGGPEDTQYF	TGCGCCAGCAGCTCACTAGCGGGAGGGCCGGAAGATACGCAGTATTTT
TRBD1	NA	TRBV28	TRBJ2-3	CASTSLRGRFTTRTDTQYF	TGTGCCAGCACCTCACTCAGGGGGCGATTTACAACTAGGACAGATACGCAGTATTTT
NA	few	TRBV19	TRBJ1-2	CASSILGEGRGYTF	TGTGCCAGTAGTATCCTCGGTGAGGGACGTGGCTACACCTTC
TRBD1	few	TRBV27	TRBJ2-1	CASGPGTGFNEQFF	TGTGCCAGCGGCCCCGGGACAGGTTTCAATGAGCAGTTCTTC
NA	NA	TRBV19	TRBJ1-6	CASTDNSYNSPLHF	TGTGCCAGTACTGACAACTCCTATAATTCACCCCTCCACTTT
TRBD1	NA	TRBV28	TRBJ1-2	CASRPGQSLYGYTF	TGTGCCAGCAGGCCGGGACAGAGTCTCTATGGCTACACCTTC
NA	NA	TRBV18	TRBJ1-2	CASSPGDVNYGYTF	TGTGCCAGCTCACCAGGAGACGTCAACTATGGCTACACCTTC
NA	NA	TRBV5-6	TRBJ2-1	CASSPRLFSYNEQFF	TGTGCCAGCAGCCCCCGACTCTTCTCCTACAATGAGCAGTTCTTC
NA	few	TRBV28	TRBJ2-3	CASSPPSAHTDTQYF	TGTGCCAGCAGTCCGCCGAGCGCCCACACAGATACGCAGTATTTT
NA	once	TRBV18	TRBJ1-4	CASSPEGEKLFF	TGTGCCAGCTCACCAGAGGGGGAAAAACTGTTTTTT
TRBD2	NA	TRBV28	TRBJ2-3	CASSLVAGFPDTQYF	TGTGCCAGCAGTTTGGTAGCGGGATTCCCGGATACGCAGTATTTT
NA	NA	TRBV19	TRBJ2-3	CASRDRGTDTQYF	TGTGCCAGTCGCGATCGCGGCACAGATACGCAGTATTTT
NA	NA	TRBV5-5	TRBJ2-7	CASSALMDSYEQYF	TGTGCCAGCAGCGCGCTGATGGATTCCTACGAGCAGTACTTC
NA	NA	TRBV12-2	TRBJ1-1	CASRPDHETNTEAFF	TGTGCAAGTCGACCAGACCACGAAACGAACACTGAAGCTTTCTTT
NA	once	TRBV28	TRBJ2-5	CASSFGLLQYQETQYF	TGTGCCAGCAGTTTCGGCCTACTACAGTACCAAGAGACCCAGTACTTC
NA	NA	TRBV7-3	TRBJ1-6	CASSLGQGRDSPLHF	TGTGCCAGCAGCTTAGGGCAGGGTCGGGATTCACCCCTCCACTTT